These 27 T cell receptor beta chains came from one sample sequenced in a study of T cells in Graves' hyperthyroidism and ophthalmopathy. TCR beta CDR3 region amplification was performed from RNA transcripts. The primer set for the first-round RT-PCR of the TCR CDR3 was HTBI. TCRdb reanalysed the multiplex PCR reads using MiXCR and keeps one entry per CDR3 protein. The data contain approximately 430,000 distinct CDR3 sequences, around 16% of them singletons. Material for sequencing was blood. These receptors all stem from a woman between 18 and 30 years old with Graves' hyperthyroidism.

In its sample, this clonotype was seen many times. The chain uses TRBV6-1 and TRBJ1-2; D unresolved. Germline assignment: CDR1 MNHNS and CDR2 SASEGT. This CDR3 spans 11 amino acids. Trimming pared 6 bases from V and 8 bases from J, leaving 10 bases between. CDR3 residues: CASRGTGGYTF. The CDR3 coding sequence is TGTGCCAGCAGGGGTACGGGGGGCTACACCTTC.

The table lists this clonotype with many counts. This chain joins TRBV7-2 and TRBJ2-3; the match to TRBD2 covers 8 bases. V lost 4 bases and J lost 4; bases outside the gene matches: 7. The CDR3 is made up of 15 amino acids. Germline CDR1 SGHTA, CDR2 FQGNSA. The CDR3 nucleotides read TGTGCCAGCAGCTCTGGCGGGAGGAGCGCAGATACGCAGTATTTT. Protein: CASSSGGRSADTQYF.

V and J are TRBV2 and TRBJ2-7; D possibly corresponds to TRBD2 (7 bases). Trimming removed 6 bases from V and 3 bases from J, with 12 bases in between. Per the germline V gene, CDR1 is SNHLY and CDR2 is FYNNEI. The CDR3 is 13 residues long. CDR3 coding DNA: TGTGCCAGCAGGGGGAGGGGGATCTACGAGCAGTACTTC. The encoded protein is CASRGRGIYEQYF.

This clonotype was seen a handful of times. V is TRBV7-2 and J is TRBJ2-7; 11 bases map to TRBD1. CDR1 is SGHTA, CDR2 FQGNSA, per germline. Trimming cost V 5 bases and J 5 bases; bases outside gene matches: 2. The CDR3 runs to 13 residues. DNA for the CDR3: TGTGCCAGCAGCCGGACAGGGGGCAACGAGCAGTACTTC. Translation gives CASSRTGGNEQYF. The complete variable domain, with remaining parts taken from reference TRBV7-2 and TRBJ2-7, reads GAGVSQSPSNKVTEKGKDVELRCDPISGHTALYWYRQSLGQGLEFLIYFQGNSAPDKSGLPSDRFSAERTGGSVSTLTIQRTQQEDSAVYLCASSRTGGNEQYFGPGTRLTVT.

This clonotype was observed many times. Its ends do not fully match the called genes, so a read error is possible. The CDR3 here is CASSVTVSGANVLTF. The CDR3 nucleotides are TGTGCCAGCAGCGTAACGGTCTCTGGGGCCAACGTCCTGACTTTC. The chain combines TRBV7-3 with TRBJ2-6; D remains ambiguous. Germline values: CDR1 SGHTA, CDR2 FQGTGA. The CDR3 runs to 15 residues. Based on the CDR3 plus reference TRBV7-3 and TRBJ2-6, the full variable domain is GAGVSQTPSNKVTEKGKYVELRCDPISGHTALYWYRQSLGQGPEFLIYFQGTGAADDSGLPNDRFFAVRPEGSVSTLKIQRTERGDSAVYLCASSVTVSGANVLTFGAGSRLTVL.

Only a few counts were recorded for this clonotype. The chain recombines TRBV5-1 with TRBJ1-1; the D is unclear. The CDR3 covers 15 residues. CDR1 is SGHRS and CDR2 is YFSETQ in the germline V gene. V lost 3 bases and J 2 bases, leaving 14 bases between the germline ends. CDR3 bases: TGCGCCAGCAGCTCAGGCTCAAATCGAAACACTGAAGCTTTCTTT. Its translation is CASSSGSNRNTEAFF.

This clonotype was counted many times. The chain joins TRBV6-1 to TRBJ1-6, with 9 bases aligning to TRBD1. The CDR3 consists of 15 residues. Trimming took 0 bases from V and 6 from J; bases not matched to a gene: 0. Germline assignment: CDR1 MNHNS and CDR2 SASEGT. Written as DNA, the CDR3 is TGTGCCAGCAGTGAAGCGACAGGGGGTAATTCACCCCTCCACTTT. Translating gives CASSEATGGNSPLHF.

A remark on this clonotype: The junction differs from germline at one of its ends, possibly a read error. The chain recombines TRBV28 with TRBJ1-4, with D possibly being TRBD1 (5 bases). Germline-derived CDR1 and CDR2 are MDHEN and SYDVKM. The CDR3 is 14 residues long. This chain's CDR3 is CASSLLGGNEKPFF. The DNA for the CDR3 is TGTGCCAGCAGTTTGTTGGGGGGGAATGAAAAACCGTTTTTT.

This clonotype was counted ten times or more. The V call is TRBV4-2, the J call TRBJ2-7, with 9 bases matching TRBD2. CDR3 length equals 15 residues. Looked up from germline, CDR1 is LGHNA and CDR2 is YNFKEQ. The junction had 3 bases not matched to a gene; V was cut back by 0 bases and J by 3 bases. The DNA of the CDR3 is TGTGCCAGCAGCCAAGATCCAGCGGGAGGCTACGAGCAGTACTTC. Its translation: CASSQDPAGGYEQYF.

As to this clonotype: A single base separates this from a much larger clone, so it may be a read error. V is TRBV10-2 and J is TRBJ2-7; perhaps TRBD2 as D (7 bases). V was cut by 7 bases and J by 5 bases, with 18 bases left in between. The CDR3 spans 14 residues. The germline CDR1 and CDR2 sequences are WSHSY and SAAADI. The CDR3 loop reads CASTTQRGGHEQYF. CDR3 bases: TGCGCCAGCACAACCCAAAGGGGGGGTCACGAGCAGTACTTC.

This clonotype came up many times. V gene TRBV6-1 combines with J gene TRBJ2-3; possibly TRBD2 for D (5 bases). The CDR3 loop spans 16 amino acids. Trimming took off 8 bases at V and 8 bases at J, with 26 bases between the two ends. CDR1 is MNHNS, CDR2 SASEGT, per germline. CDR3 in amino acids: CASARSTGREYGTQYF. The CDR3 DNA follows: TGTGCCAGCGCCAGGTCCACGGGAAGGGAGTACGGTACGCAGTATTTT.

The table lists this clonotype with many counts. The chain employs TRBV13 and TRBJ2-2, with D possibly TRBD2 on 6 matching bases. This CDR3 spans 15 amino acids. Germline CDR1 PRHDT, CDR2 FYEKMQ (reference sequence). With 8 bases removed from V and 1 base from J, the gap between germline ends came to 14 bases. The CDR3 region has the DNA TGTGCCAGCGATACCGGGGGTGGGAACACCGGGGAGCTGTTTTTT. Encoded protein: CASDTGGGNTGELFF.

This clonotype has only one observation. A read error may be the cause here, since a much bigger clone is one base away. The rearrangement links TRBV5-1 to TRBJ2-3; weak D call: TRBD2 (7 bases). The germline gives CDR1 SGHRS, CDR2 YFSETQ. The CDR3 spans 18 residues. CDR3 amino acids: CASSQTGAGELGGGTQYF. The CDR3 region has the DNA TGTGCCAGCAGCCAGACGGGGGCGGGGGAGCTAGGGGGAGGTACGCAGTATTTT.

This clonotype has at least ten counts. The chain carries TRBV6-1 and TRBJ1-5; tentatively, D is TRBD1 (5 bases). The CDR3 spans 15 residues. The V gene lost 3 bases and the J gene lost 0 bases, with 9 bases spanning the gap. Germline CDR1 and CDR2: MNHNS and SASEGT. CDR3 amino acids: CASSDGGISNQPQHF. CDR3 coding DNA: TGTGCCAGCAGTGATGGGGGAATTAGCAATCAGCCCCAGCATTTT.

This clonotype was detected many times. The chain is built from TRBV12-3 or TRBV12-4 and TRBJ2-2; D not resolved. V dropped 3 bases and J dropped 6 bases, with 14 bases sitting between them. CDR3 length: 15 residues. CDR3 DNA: TGTGCCAGCAGTTTTATCGGCAGAATCCCCGGGGAGCTGTTTTTT. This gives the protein CASSFIGRIPGELFF.

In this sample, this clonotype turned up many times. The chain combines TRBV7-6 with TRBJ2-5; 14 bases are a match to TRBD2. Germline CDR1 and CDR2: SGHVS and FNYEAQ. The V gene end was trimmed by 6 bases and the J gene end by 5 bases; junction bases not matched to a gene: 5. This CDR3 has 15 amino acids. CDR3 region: CASRGTSGGPETQYF. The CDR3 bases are TGTGCCAGCAGGGGGACTAGCGGGGGTCCGGAGACCCAGTACTTC.

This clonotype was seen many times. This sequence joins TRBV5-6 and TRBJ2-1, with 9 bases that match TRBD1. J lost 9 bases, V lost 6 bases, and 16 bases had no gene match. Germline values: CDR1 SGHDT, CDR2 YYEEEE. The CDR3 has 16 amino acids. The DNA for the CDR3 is TGTGCCAGCACCCACCCTGGGGAACAGGGGGCGAGTGAGCAGTTCTTC. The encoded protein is CASTHPGEQGASEQFF. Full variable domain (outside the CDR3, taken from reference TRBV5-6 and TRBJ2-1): DAGVTQSPTHLIKTRGQQVTLRCSPKSGHDTVSWYQQALGQGPQFIFQYYEEEERQRGNFPDRFSGHQFPNYSSELNVNALLLGDSALYLCASTHPGEQGASEQFFGPGTRLTVL.

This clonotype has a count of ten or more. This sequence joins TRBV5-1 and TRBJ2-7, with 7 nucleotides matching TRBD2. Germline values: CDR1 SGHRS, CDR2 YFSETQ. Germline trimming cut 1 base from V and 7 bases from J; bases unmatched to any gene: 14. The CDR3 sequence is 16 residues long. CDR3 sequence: CASSLRASGVMGEQYF. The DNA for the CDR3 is TGCGCCAGCAGCTTGCGTGCTAGCGGAGTTATGGGGGAGCAGTACTTC.

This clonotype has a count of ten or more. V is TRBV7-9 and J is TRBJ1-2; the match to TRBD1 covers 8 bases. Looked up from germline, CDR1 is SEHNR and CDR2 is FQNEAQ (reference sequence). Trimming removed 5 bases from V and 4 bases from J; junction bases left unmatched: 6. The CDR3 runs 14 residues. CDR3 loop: CASSARTGTYGYTF. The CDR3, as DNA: TGTGCCAGCAGCGCCAGGACAGGGACCTATGGCTACACCTTC.

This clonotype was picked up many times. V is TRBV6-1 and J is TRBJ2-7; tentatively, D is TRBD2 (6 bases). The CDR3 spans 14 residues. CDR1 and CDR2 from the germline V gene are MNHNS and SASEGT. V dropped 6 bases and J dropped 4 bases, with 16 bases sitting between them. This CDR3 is CASSPTRRSYEQYF. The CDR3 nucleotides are TGTGCCAGCAGCCCGACTAGGAGGTCGTACGAGCAGTACTTC.

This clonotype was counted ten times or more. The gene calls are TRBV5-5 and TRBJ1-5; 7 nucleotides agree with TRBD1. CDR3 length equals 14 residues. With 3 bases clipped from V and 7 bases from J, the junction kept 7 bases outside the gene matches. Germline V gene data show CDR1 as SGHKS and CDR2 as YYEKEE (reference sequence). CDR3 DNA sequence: TGTGCCAGCAGCTCCACAGGGGTCGGACAGCCCCAGCATTTT. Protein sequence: CASSSTGVGQPQHF.

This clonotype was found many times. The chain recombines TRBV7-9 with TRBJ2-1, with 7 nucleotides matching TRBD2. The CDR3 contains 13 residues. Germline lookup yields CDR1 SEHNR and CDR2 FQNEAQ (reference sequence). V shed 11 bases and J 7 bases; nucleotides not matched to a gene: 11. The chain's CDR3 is CAGAGGSSNEQFF. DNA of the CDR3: TGTGCCGGAGCCGGGGGGAGTAGTAATGAGCAGTTCTTC.

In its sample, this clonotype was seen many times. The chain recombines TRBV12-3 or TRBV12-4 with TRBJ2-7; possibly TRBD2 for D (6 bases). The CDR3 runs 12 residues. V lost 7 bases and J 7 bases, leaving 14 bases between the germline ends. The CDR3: CASKERAGEQYF. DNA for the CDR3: TGTGCCAGCAAGGAGAGGGCGGGGGAGCAGTACTTC.

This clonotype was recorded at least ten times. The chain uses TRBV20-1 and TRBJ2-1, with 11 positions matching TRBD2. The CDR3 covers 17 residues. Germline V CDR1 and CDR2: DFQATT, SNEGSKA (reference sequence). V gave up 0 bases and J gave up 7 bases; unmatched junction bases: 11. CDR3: CSARDPKLAGDWNEQFF. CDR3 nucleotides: TGCAGTGCTAGAGATCCCAAACTAGCGGGAGATTGGAATGAGCAGTTCTTC.

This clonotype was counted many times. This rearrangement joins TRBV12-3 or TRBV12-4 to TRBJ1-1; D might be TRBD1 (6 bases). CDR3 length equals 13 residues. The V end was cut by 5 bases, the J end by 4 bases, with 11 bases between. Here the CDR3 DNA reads TGTGCCAGCAGTAAAAAACAGGGCACTGAAGCTTTCTTT. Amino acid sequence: CASSKKQGTEAFF.

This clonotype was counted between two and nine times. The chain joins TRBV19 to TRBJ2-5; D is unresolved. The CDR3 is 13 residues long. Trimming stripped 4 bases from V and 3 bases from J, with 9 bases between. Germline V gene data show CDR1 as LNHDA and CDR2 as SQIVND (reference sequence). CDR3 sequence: CASSTGPEETQYF. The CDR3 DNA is TGTGCCAGTAGTACGGGCCCGGAAGAGACCCAGTACTTC.

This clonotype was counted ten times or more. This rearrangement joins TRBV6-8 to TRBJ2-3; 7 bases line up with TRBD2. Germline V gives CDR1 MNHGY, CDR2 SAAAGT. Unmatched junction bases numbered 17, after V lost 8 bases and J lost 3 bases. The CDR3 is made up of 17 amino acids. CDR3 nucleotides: TGTGCCAGCGGGACCGGGCGACTAGCATCCCGAACAGATACGCAGTATTTT. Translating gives CASGTGRLASRTDTQYF.